The 10 T cell receptor beta chains in this list originate from one sample, sequenced in a study of vaccination effects on CD4 cells after COVID-19. Sequencing used immunoSEQ multiplex PCR; TCRdb keeps in-frame clones, though not all of them. Among more than 65,000 clones listed, 80% to 85% were seen once. No antigen has been assigned to these receptors. Viral peptide pools were used in the ViraFEST assay to expand antigen-specific CD4+ T cells, and sequencing came afterward. Following an approximately ten-day culture, CD4+ T cells were purified. Each participant was administered two doses of either the BNT162b2 or the mRNA-1273 vaccine. Sequenced here: CD4+ T cells from PBMCs cultured with HCoV-229E spike peptides, sampled after COVID-19 vaccination. The receptors here all came from a human donor who received a COVID-19 vaccine.

This chain joins TRBV7-9 and TRBJ2-2; unclear D gene. Trimming took off 4 bases at V and 3 bases at J, with 12 bases between the two ends. CDR3 size: 15 residues. From germline, CDR1 is SEHNR and CDR2 FQNEAQ (reference sequence). CDR3 in DNA: TGTGCCAGCAGCTCCCCGGGTTGGGACACCGGGGAGCTGTTTTTT. Translation gives CASSSPGWDTGELFF.

This rearrangement joins TRBV25-1 to TRBJ2-5; D is perhaps TRBD2 (7 bases). V shed 2 bases and J shed 2 bases, with 12 bases lying between them. Per germline, CDR1 MGHDK and CDR2 SYGVNS. This CDR3 has 15 amino acids. CDR3 protein: CASSEVGGRQETQYF. The CDR3 DNA reads TGTGCCAGCAGTGAAGTGGGGGGGCGACAAGAGACCCAGTACTTC.

J is TRBJ2-5 and V is TRBV28, with 9 positions matching TRBD1. This CDR3 contains 16 residues. The junction had 13 bases not matched to a gene; V was cut back by 5 bases and J by 6 bases. CDR1 is MDHEN and CDR2 is SYDVKM in the germline V gene. CDR3 loop: CASSQSGTGLVKTQYF. Written as DNA, the CDR3 is TGTGCCAGCAGTCAGTCCGGGACAGGGTTGGTAAAGACCCAGTACTTC.

The chain uses TRBV7-9 and TRBJ1-3, with D maybe TRBD1 (5 bases). The ends were cut back, 0 bases at V and 4 bases at J, with 10 bases in the middle. CDR3 length: 15 amino acids. Germline CDR1 is SEHNR and CDR2 is FQNEAQ (reference sequence). The chain's CDR3 is CASSLAGADGNTIYF. The DNA for the CDR3 is TGTGCCAGCAGCTTAGCAGGGGCGGACGGAAACACCATATATTTT.

This clone was recorded once. The chain employs TRBV19 and TRBJ1-5; D remains ambiguous. This CDR3 is 15 amino acids long. V was clipped by 7 bases and J by 1 base, with 14 bases between them. Germline-derived CDR1 and CDR2 are LNHDA and SQIVND (reference sequence). CDR3 region: CASTMGILSNQPQHF. The CDR3 DNA reads TGTGCCAGTACCATGGGAATTTTGAGCAATCAGCCCCAGCATTTT.

This clone was detected only once. This rearrangement joins TRBV19 to TRBJ2-3; D is undetermined. Trimming cost V 7 bases and J 2 bases, with 16 bases left between them. Germline V gives CDR1 LNHDA, CDR2 SQIVND (reference sequence). CDR3 size: 15 residues. Written as DNA, the CDR3 is TGTGCCAGTATGGACGGAGACGCCCTCACAGATACGCAGTATTTT. Amino acids: CASMDGDALTDTQYF.

CDR3 loop: CASSRQINTEAFF. CDR3 sequence (DNA): TGTGCCAGCAGTCGACAAATAAACACTGAAGCTTTCTTT. The rearrangement joins TRBV6-5 to TRBJ1-1; D not certain. The CDR3 extends over 13 amino acids. The germline V gene encodes CDR1 MNHEY and CDR2 SVGAGI. Trimming took 5 bases from V and 2 from J, leaving 9 bases between them.

The V gene is TRBV6-6, the J gene TRBJ1-6, with D unresolved. Trimming stripped 5 bases from V and 7 bases from J, with 12 bases between. Germline lookup yields CDR1 MNHNY and CDR2 SVGAGI (reference sequence). The CDR3 has 14 amino acids. CDR3 residues: CASSPNVGNSPLHF. For the CDR3, the DNA is TGTGCCAGCAGTCCTAATGTAGGGAATTCACCCCTCCACTTT.

The V gene is TRBV29-1, the J gene TRBJ2-5, with D unclear. Trimming removed 5 bases from V and 6 bases from J, with 19 bases in between. Looked up from germline, CDR1 is SQVTM and CDR2 is ANQGSEA. This CDR3 spans 14 amino acids. In DNA form, the CDR3 reads TGCAGCGTTCCATCCGAGGTTACGGTAAAGACCCAGTACTTC. Translation gives CSVPSEVTVKTQYF.

The chain uses TRBV5-1 and TRBJ1-2; no definite D call. V was pared by 0 bases and J by 4 bases, with 7 bases between. CDR3 length: 13 amino acids. Per germline, CDR1 SGHRS and CDR2 YFSETQ. DNA of the CDR3: TGCGCCAGCAGCTTGGAACAGAGCTATGGCTACACCTTC. It encodes CASSLEQSYGYTF.